The 5 T cell receptor beta chains below were found in one sample sequenced in a study of blood T cell repertoires in COVID-19 (dated by TCRdb to the early 2020s). The protocol used for the library was the immunoSEQ multiplex PCR assay. The table was pulled from immuneACCESS by TCRdb, which kept in-frame rearrangements only. Such tables lose some clones; where checked, under half of the loss comes from unresolved V genes, and the rest has no known cause. A total of approximately 140,000 clones appear in this sample, around 88% of them only once. Of the sample, roughly 2.2% is held by the ten largest clones. The sequenced material came from PBMCs or T cells enriched from blood (not recorded which). The receptors derive from a woman aged 45-59 years who had recovered from COVID-19.

This chain connects TRBV19 to TRBJ2-5; TRBD1 matches at 7 bases. The junction had 5 bases not matched to a gene; V was cut back by 6 bases and J by 1 base. The V gene's germline CDR1 is LNHDA and CDR2 SQIVND (reference sequence). This CDR3 has 14 amino acids. CDR3 residues: CASSRGQIQETQYF. CDR3 nucleotide sequence: TGTGCCAGTAGCCGGGGACAGATCCAAGAGACCCAGTACTTC. The full variable domain, in which reference TRBV19 and TRBJ2-5 provide the parts outside the CDR3, is DGGITQSPKYLFRKEGQNVTLSCEQNLNHDAMYWYRQDPGQGLRLIYYSQIVNDFQKGDIAEGYSVSREKKESFPLTVTSAQKNPTAFYLCASSRGQIQETQYFGPGTRLLVL.

In nucleotides, the CDR3 is TGTGCCAGCAGCCGCAGGGTCACCTACAATGAGCAGTTCTTC. Translating it yields CASSRRVTYNEQFF. The chain links TRBV11-3 to TRBJ2-1; D perhaps matches TRBD1 (5 bases). Germline V gives CDR1 SGHNT, CDR2 YENEEA. Trimming removed 5 bases from V and 2 bases from J, with 10 bases in between. The CDR3 length is 14 residues.

V usage is TRBV7-6 and J usage is TRBJ2-5; D unresolved. CDR3 size: 12 residues. Germline V gene data show CDR1 as SGHVS and CDR2 as FNYEAQ. V was trimmed by 1 base and J by 4 bases, leaving 4 bases between them. The CDR3 reads CASSLGRETQYF. The CDR3 DNA reads as TGTGCCAGCAGCTTAGGCAGAGAGACCCAGTACTTC.

This clone was found once. This rearrangement joins TRBV7-9 to TRBJ1-2, with D hard to call. The germline V gene has CDR1 SEHNR and CDR2 FQNEAQ (reference sequence). The length of the CDR3 is 14 residues. Trimming cost V 2 bases and J 3 bases, with 10 bases left between them. The CDR3 bases are TGTGCCAGCAGCTTACCACTCCCCGACTATGGCTACACCTTC. This codes for CASSLPLPDYGYTF.

With regard to this clone: Germline is not matched at one junction end, which may reflect a read error. The rearrangement joins TRBV7-7 to TRBJ2-5, with 8 bases identical to TRBD2. There are 18 residues in the CDR3. Germline V gene data show CDR1 as SSHAT and CDR2 as FNYEAQ (reference sequence). For the CDR3, the DNA is TGTGCTAGCAGCACCCACGGCGGGGGGCTGGGTTTTCAAGAGACCCAGTACTTC. Its translation: CASSTHGGGLGFQETQYF.